A single sample is the source of the 32 T cell receptor beta chains below, sequenced in a study of cytomegalovirus exposure and HLA in healthy donors. Data came from immunoSEQ multiplex PCR; TCRdb stores just in-frame clones and leaves some out. The sample has 110,000 or so clones; more than 70% are singletons. The sequenced sample was PBMCs. These TCRs come from a woman in her late teens or twenties in good health and CMV-seronegative.

This clone was counted once. The chain couples TRBV4-3 to TRBJ1-1; D is unresolved. Trimming stripped 1 base from V and 5 bases from J, with 11 bases between. The germline gives CDR1 LGHNA, CDR2 YSLEER. The CDR3 covers 14 residues. The CDR3 DNA reads as TGCGCCAGCAGCCAAGGGACTGCGGGGACTGAAGCTTTCTTT. Its translation: CASSQGTAGTEAFF.

The rearrangement uses TRBV27 and TRBJ2-1; the D is unclear. The V gene lost 7 bases and the J gene lost 14 bases, with 21 bases spanning the gap. This CDR3 has 13 residues. Germline-derived CDR1 and CDR2 are MNHEY and SMNVEV (reference sequence). Here the CDR3 DNA reads TGTGCCAGCAAGCAGTCAAGTGCGGCACATGAGTTCTTC. The encoded protein is CASKQSSAAHEFF.

The gene calls are TRBV28 and TRBJ2-3, with 12 nucleotides matching TRBD2. This CDR3 region has 18 residues. Germline values: CDR1 MDHEN, CDR2 SYDVKM. V lost 1 base to trimming and J lost 3 bases; unmatched junction nucleotides: 8. The CDR3 loop reads CASSLLRLAGVGTDTQYF. The CDR3 DNA is TGTGCCAGCAGTTTATTGAGACTAGCGGGAGTGGGGACAGATACGCAGTATTTT.

The rearrangement uses TRBV18 and TRBJ1-4, with D possibly being TRBD1 (5 bases). The CDR3 runs to 14 residues. Germline V lookup: CDR1 KGHSH, CDR2 LQKENI. Trimming cost V 5 bases and J 7 bases, with 14 bases left between them. In DNA, the CDR3 is TGTGCCAGCTCAAGAGGAGGGGAGGGTGAAAAACTGTTTTTT. Translated, it gives CASSRGGEGEKLFF.

For the CDR3, the DNA is TGTGCCAGCAGCCAAGATTTCACAGAAACGTGGATCACCGGGGAGCTGTTTTTT. Translating gives CASSQDFTETWITGELFF. The chain joins TRBV4-2 to TRBJ2-2; D gene uncertain. The germline V gene has CDR1 LGHNA and CDR2 YNFKEQ. V lost 0 bases, J lost 4 bases, and 18 bases lay in between. There are 18 residues in the CDR3.

V is TRBV13 and J is TRBJ2-2; D is possibly TRBD1 (6 bases). CDR3 length equals 15 residues. Germline lookup yields CDR1 PRHDT and CDR2 FYEKMQ (reference sequence). Deletions cut 5 bases from V and 4 bases from J, with 14 bases between. The CDR3 region has the DNA TGTGCCAGCAGCCACCAGACAGGCGCCACCGGGGAGCTGTTTTTT. This encodes CASSHQTGATGELFF.

The rearrangement joins TRBV6-5 to TRBJ1-6; D call uncertain. V dropped 2 bases and J dropped 8 bases, with 4 bases sitting between them. The CDR3 runs to 12 residues. Germline values: CDR1 MNHEY, CDR2 SVGAGI. The DNA for the CDR3 is TGTGCCAGCAGTTACCCGGATTCACCCCTCCACTTT. Its protein product is CASSYPDSPLHF.

This rearrangement joins TRBV28 to TRBJ2-7; 8 bases are a match to TRBD2. The CDR3 covers 18 residues. V was clipped by 7 bases and J by 3 bases; unmatched bases: 20. Germline-derived CDR1 and CDR2 are MDHEN and SYDVKM. Here the CDR3 DNA reads TGTGCCAGCACCTTATCGCATCCAAGCGGGAGCCGGCGCTACGAGCAGTACTTC. Amino acid sequence: CASTLSHPSGSRRYEQYF.

There are a few counts of this clone. The genes are TRBV9 and TRBJ2-5; 10 nucleotides match TRBD2. Germline values: CDR1 SGDLS, CDR2 YYNGEE. This CDR3 is built from 14 residues. V dropped 4 bases and J dropped 7; count of bases not matched to a gene: 7. The CDR3 sequence is CASSKQRGGGTQYF. CDR3 DNA: TGTGCCAGCAGCAAACAGCGGGGGGGCGGGACCCAGTACTTC.

This rearrangement joins TRBV4-3 to TRBJ2-3; D call uncertain. Looked up from germline, CDR1 is LGHNA and CDR2 is YSLEER. V was clipped by 0 bases and J by 4 bases, with 8 bases between them. This CDR3 has 14 residues. CDR3 amino acids: CASSQEAASDTQYF. The CDR3 coding sequence is TGCGCCAGCAGCCAAGAGGCAGCGTCAGATACGCAGTATTTT.

The chain has TRBV27 and TRBJ1-6; D gene ambiguous. The CDR3 extends over 13 amino acids. Germline V gene sequence: CDR1 MNHEY, CDR2 SMNVEV (reference sequence). Trimming left V 3 bases short and J 10 bases short, with 10 bases between. CDR3 sequence: CASSLRVRSPLHF. The DNA for the CDR3 is TGTGCCAGCAGTTTGAGGGTTAGGTCACCCCTCCACTTT.

This chain connects TRBV5-4 to TRBJ2-5, with D possibly TRBD1 on 5 matching bases. Per the germline V gene, CDR1 is SGHNT and CDR2 is YYREEE (reference sequence). CDR3 length equals 14 residues. V was trimmed by 4 bases and J by 2 bases, leaving 12 bases between them. CDR3 residues: CASSPQGIQETQYF. The CDR3 DNA reads TGTGCCAGCAGCCCCCAGGGAATTCAAGAGACCCAGTACTTC.

In this sample, this clone turned up once. The rearrangement joins TRBV6-5 to TRBJ2-7, with TRBD2 matching 8 bases. The CDR3 length is 16 residues. Germline CDR1 reads MNHEY; CDR2 reads SVGAGI. V shed 2 bases and J 5 bases; nucleotides not matched to a gene: 11. The CDR3 sequence: CASSYRVPGGANEQYF. In nucleotides, the CDR3 is TGTGCCAGCAGTTACCGCGTACCCGGGGGGGCAAACGAGCAGTACTTC.

This chain uses TRBV21-1 with TRBJ2-1; the table gives TRBD2 as D, unverified against the DNA. TRBV21-1 is an annotated pseudogene. CDR3 length equals 18 residues. The CDR3 nucleotides are TGTGCCAGCAGCAAAACGACGGCGAGAGCGGGAGAACGTAATGAGCAGTTCTTC. Its protein product is CASSKTTARAGERNEQFF.

DNA for the CDR3: TGTGCCAGCAGCCCAGACAGGGGGGCGCGGAGGGAGCAGTACTTC. This gives the protein CASSPDRGARREQYF. The chain carries TRBV5-4 and TRBJ2-7; 9 bases line up with TRBD1. Germline loops: CDR1 SGHNT, CDR2 YYREEE (reference sequence). The length of the CDR3 is 15 residues. The ends lost 4 bases at V and 7 bases at J; junction bases unmatched: 12.

The rearrangement uses TRBV7-2 and TRBJ1-6, with TRBD1 identical over 8 bases. The V gene's germline CDR1 is SGHTA and CDR2 FQGNSA. Trimming at V came to 5 bases and at J to 9 bases, leaving 6 bases not matched to a gene. The CDR3 spans 14 residues. CDR3 coding DNA: TGTGCCAGCAGCCCCCTGACAGGGGTTTCACCCCTCCACTTT. This gives the protein CASSPLTGVSPLHF.

The chain combines TRBV6-5 with TRBJ1-2, with 10 bases that match TRBD1. Germline V CDR1 and CDR2: MNHEY, SVGAGI. With 0 bases clipped from V and 8 bases from J, the junction kept 3 bases outside the gene matches. CDR3 length: 14 amino acids. DNA of the CDR3: TGTGCCAGCAGTTACTCTGTGACAGGGGGCGGCTACACCTTC. Translated: CASSYSVTGGGYTF.

This chain connects TRBV5-1 to TRBJ2-2; tentatively, D is TRBD2 (5 bases). Germline values: CDR1 SGHRS, CDR2 YFSETQ. V was trimmed by 4 bases and J by 4 bases, leaving 14 bases between them. CDR3 length equals 15 residues. The CDR3 DNA reads as TGCGCCAGCAGCCGTGGGAGTGTAGGCACCGGGGAGCTGTTTTTT. Protein product: CASSRGSVGTGELFF.

This clone was counted once. The gene calls are TRBV2 and TRBJ1-6; 7 bases agree with TRBD1. The CDR3 totals 15 residues. Germline values: CDR1 SNHLY, CDR2 FYNNEI. After removal of 5 bases from V and 7 bases from J, the junction contained 8 bases not matched to a gene. The CDR3 DNA reads TGTGCCAGCAGTTGGCTTGACAGGGCAAATTCACCCCTCCACTTT. Residues: CASSWLDRANSPLHF.

V gene TRBV28 combines with J gene TRBJ1-2, with no clear D. Between the trimmed V and J ends, which lost 5 bases and 0 bases, there was a span of 13 bases. From germline, CDR1 is MDHEN and CDR2 SYDVKM. The CDR3 consists of 15 residues. CDR3 region: CASSPIAGANYGYTF. The CDR3 bases are TGTGCCAGCAGTCCCATCGCTGGAGCTAACTATGGCTACACCTTC.

The chain has TRBV28 and TRBJ2-1; D gene unclear. V was pared by 3 bases and J by 0 bases, with 6 bases between. The CDR3 length is 14 residues. Germline CDR1 MDHEN, CDR2 SYDVKM. The CDR3 coding sequence is TGTGCCAGCAGTTTGGAGAGCTCCTACAATGAGCAGTTCTTC. It yields the protein CASSLESSYNEQFF.

A note on this clone: Germline is not matched at one junction end, which may reflect a read error. The chain uses TRBV29-1 and TRBJ1-2; 8 positions agree with TRBD1. This CDR3 spans 17 amino acids. CDR1 is SQVTM, CDR2 ANQGSEA, per germline. For the CDR3, the DNA is TGCAGCGTCGAAGCTTTTATCGGGACAGGCCGTAACTATGGCTACACCTTC. It is translated as CSVEAFIGTGRNYGYTF.

This rearrangement joins TRBV9 to TRBJ1-2; 10 positions match TRBD1. J lost 7 bases, V lost 3 bases, and 18 bases had no gene match. The CDR3 loop spans 18 amino acids. CDR1 is SGDLS and CDR2 is YYNGEE in the germline V gene. CDR3: CASSANPRQGAGEGGYTF. The DNA for the CDR3 is TGTGCCAGCAGCGCCAACCCTCGACAGGGGGCAGGGGAAGGTGGCTACACCTTC.

The chain recombines TRBV4-3 with TRBJ2-3; 7 nucleotides align to TRBD1. CDR3 length: 15 amino acids. The V and J ends lost 1 base and 1 base, in that order; junction bases with no gene match: 2. CDR1 LGHNA and CDR2 YSLEER come from the germline V gene. CDR3 sequence: CASSQAGTGTDTQYF. The CDR3 bases are TGCGCCAGCAGCCAAGCCGGGACAGGCACAGATACGCAGTATTTT.

This chain joins TRBV11-1 and TRBJ2-7, with 7 bases matching TRBD2. Germline CDR1 and CDR2: SGHAT and FQDESV (reference sequence). CDR3 size: 13 residues. V shed 5 bases, J shed 7 bases, and the junction held 8 bases outside the gene matches. CDR3 coding DNA: TGTGCCAGCAGCCGGACTAGAGCGGGGGAGCAGTACTTC. This sequence encodes CASSRTRAGEQYF.

This chain links TRBV28 with TRBJ1-2; D gene unclear. V gave up 3 bases and J gave up 2 bases, with 4 bases separating them. The CDR3 extends over 12 amino acids. CDR1 is MDHEN and CDR2 is SYDVKM in the germline V gene. The CDR3 loop is CASSFQNYGYTF. In DNA form, the CDR3 reads TGTGCCAGCAGTTTTCAAAACTATGGCTACACCTTC.

This clone was observed once. The chain couples TRBV13 to TRBJ1-1; the D is unclear. There are 16 residues in the CDR3. The V end lost 0 bases, the J end lost 1 base, and 12 bases lay between the germline ends. Germline CDR1 PRHDT, CDR2 FYEKMQ (reference sequence). CDR3 amino acids: CASSLGRILSNTEAFF. The CDR3 nucleotides are TGTGCCAGCAGCTTAGGACGAATACTTTCGAACACTGAAGCTTTCTTT.

The chain recombines TRBV29-1 with TRBJ1-1; D possibly corresponds to TRBD1 (5 bases). This CDR3 spans 11 amino acids. The V end lost 5 bases, the J end lost 7 bases, and 11 bases lay between the germline ends. Germline V CDR1 and CDR2: SQVTM, ANQGSEA. The CDR3 loop is CSVNDDSEAFF. CDR3 bases: TGCAGCGTTAACGACGACAGTGAAGCTTTCTTT.

This chain joins TRBV15 and TRBJ1-4, with 9 bases fitting TRBD1. The ends lost 3 bases at V and 8 bases at J; junction bases unmatched: 4. The CDR3 length is 14 residues. The V gene's germline CDR1 is LNHNV and CDR2 YYDKDF (reference sequence). CDR3 sequence (DNA): TGTGCCACCAGCAGTGGACAGGGGAACGAAAAACTGTTTTTT. Translation gives CATSSGQGNEKLFF.

The chain couples TRBV7-2 to TRBJ2-7; 7 nucleotides align to TRBD2. Germline CDR1 is SGHTA and CDR2 is FQGNSA. The CDR3 has 16 residues. After removal of 2 bases from V and 2 bases from J, the junction contained 9 bases not matched to a gene. In DNA, the CDR3 is TGTGCCAGCAGCTTACTCGGGGAGGGAGTTACCTACGAGCAGTACTTC. Protein: CASSLLGEGVTYEQYF.

This clone appeared a single time. The rearrangement links TRBV27 to TRBJ1-5; a possible D gene is TRBD1 (6 bases). Germline-derived CDR1 and CDR2 are MNHEY and SMNVEV (reference sequence). Deletions cut 5 bases from V and 4 bases from J, with 15 bases between. The CDR3 extends over 15 amino acids. CDR3 amino acids: CASSVIAGTNQPQHF. CDR3 nucleotide sequence: TGTGCCAGCAGTGTCATTGCCGGGACAAATCAGCCCCAGCATTTT.

The V call is TRBV6-1, the J call TRBJ2-4, with D uncertain. The V end was cut by 1 base, the J end by 0 bases, with 7 bases between. This CDR3 spans 15 amino acids. CDR1 and CDR2 (germline): MNHNS, SASEGT. The CDR3 protein is CASSEGALAKNIQYF. CDR3 DNA: TGTGCCAGCAGTGAAGGGGCACTAGCCAAAAACATTCAGTACTTC.